Listed below are T cell receptor beta chains from one sample, sequenced in a study of vaccination and CD4 T cells after COVID-19. These TCRs' antigens remain unknown. TCRdb reanalysed the PCR reads using MiXCR and keeps one entry per CDR3 protein. The sample includes around 11,000 distinct CDR3 sequences, 30% to 40% of them seen just once. Sequenced input: CD4+ T cells from blood, cultured in vitro. These receptors all stem from a human donor in good health. Both conserved end residues are part of each CDR3. D genes are given only for firm matches. Some rows mark clone size as missing; the rest say once, few, many or name a class of expanded clone.

clone size | CDR3 length | D gene | J gene | V gene | CDR3 DNA | CDR3 protein
few | 18 | NA | TRBJ1-5 | TRBV28 | TGTGCCAGCAGTGACGAGGGATTGTTTGACCGAAGCAATCAGCCCCAGCATTTT | CASSDEGLFDRSNQPQHF
NA | 16 | TRBD1 | TRBJ1-1 | TRBV10-2 | TGCGCCAGCTCGGGACAGGGGAGAGTCGGGAACACTGAAGCTTTCTTT | CASSGQGRVGNTEAFF
NA | 16 | TRBD2 | TRBJ2-3 | TRBV20-1 | TGCAGTGCTCACGAAGGGACTAGCGGGAGGAAAGATACGCAGTATTTT | CSAHEGTSGRKDTQYF
NA | 16 | NA | TRBJ1-6 | TRBV6-2/TRBV6-3 | TGTGCCAGCATGGGAGCCGGGGGTGGAAGGGATTCACCCCTCCACTTT | CASMGAGGGRDSPLHF
NA | 13 | NA | TRBJ1-5 | TRBV30 | TGTGCCACCGGACGGTCTAGCAATCAGCCCCAGCATTTT | CATGRSSNQPQHF
NA | 16 | TRBD2 | TRBJ2-4 | TRBV6-2/TRBV6-3 | TGTGCCAGCAGTTACTCCCTTCGGTCGACCCTAGCGGCTCAGTACTTC | CASSYSLRSTLAAQYF
few | 15 | NA | TRBJ1-3 | TRBV7-2 | TGTGCCAGCAGCTTAGCGCAAGGGGTAGGAAACACCATATATTTT | CASSLAQGVGNTIYF
few | 15 | TRBD1 | TRBJ2-5 | TRBV24-1 | TGTGCCACCAGTGAAGGGGACAGGAGTTTCGAGACCCAGTACTTC | CATSEGDRSFETQYF
NA | 15 | TRBD2 | TRBJ2-2 | TRBV20-1 | TGCAGTGCCCCTACTAGCGGGCTATACGCCGGGGAGCTGTTTTTT | CSAPTSGLYAGELFF
NA | 15 | NA | TRBJ2-5 | TRBV2 | TGTGCCAGCAGGGTCCAAGGACCCTATGTAAAGACCCAGTACTTC | CASRVQGPYVKTQYF
few | 14 | NA | TRBJ2-7 | TRBV7-8 | TGTGCCAGCAGCATGGACAGCCCATCCTACGAGCAGTACTTC | CASSMDSPSYEQYF
few | 13 | NA | TRBJ2-7 | TRBV7-9 | TGTGCCAGCAGCTTAGAGGGGGTGGGGGAGCAGTACTTC | CASSLEGVGEQYF
few | 13 | NA | TRBJ1-5 | TRBV19 | TGTGCCAGTAGCCAATTTTGGACCCAGCCCCAGCATTTT | CASSQFWTQPQHF
NA | 12 | NA | TRBJ2-7 | TRBV11-2 | TGTGCCAGCAGCCGGGACGCTGGGGAGCAGTACTTC | CASSRDAGEQYF
NA | 13 | NA | TRBJ1-1 | TRBV19 | TGTGCCAGCATGGACAGAATGAACACTGAAGCTTTCTTT | CASMDRMNTEAFF
few | 16 | NA | TRBJ2-7 | TRBV11-1 | TGTGCCAGCAGCCAAGAGGGACTCTGGCTGGGGGACGAGCAGTACTTC | CASSQEGLWLGDEQYF
NA | 11 | NA | TRBJ1-2 | TRBV5-6 | TGTGCCAGCAGCTTGCAGGGGTCCTACACCTTC | CASSLQGSYTF
few | 12 | NA | TRBJ2-2 | TRBV20-1 | TGCAGTGCATGGGCGGATACCGGGGAGCTGTTTTTT | CSAWADTGELFF
NA | 19 | TRBD1 | TRBJ2-6 | TRBV7-9 | TGTGCCAGCAGCTCCCGGGGACAGGCGTTCATCTCTGGGGCCAACGTCCTGACTTTC | CASSSRGQAFISGANVLTF
NA | 11 | NA | TRBJ2-1 | TRBV20-1 | TGCAGCGAGGGACCCCGGAATGAGCAGTTCTTC | CSEGPRNEQFF
NA | 13 | NA | TRBJ1-5 | TRBV7-9 | TGTGCCAGCACCCGGTATAGCAATCAGCCCCAGCATTTT | CASTRYSNQPQHF
NA | 13 | NA | TRBJ2-2 | TRBV28 | TGTGCCAGCAGTTTGGGCGATGTCGGGGAGCTGTTTTTT | CASSLGDVGELFF
few | 15 | TRBD1 | TRBJ1-2 | TRBV27 | TGTGCCAGCAGACCGGAAGACAGGGGGATCTATGGCTACACCTTC | CASRPEDRGIYGYTF
few | 16 | NA | TRBJ1-6 | TRBV6-1 | TGTGCCAGCAGTACCCCTTTGGGCGGGGCAAATTCACCCCTCCACTTT | CASSTPLGGANSPLHF
few | 15 | NA | TRBJ2-7 | TRBV11-2 | TGTGCCACTCAAAACCTGAGGACTTCGACCTACGAGCAGTACTTC | CATQNLRTSTYEQYF
few | 12 | NA | TRBJ2-7 | TRBV20-1 | TGCAGTGCTCGGGCCCCCACGGACGAGCAGTACTTC | CSARAPTDEQYF
NA | 14 | NA | TRBJ1-6 | TRBV2 | TGTGCCAGCAGTGACGGTTACGGGTCCTCACCCCTCCACTTT | CASSDGYGSSPLHF
few | 17 | NA | TRBJ1-5 | TRBV21-1 | TGTGCCAGCAGCAAAGCCCGACAGGGGGCCTGGCTACAGCCCCAGCATTTT | CASSKARQGAWLQPQHF
NA | 14 | TRBD2 | TRBJ2-1 | TRBV10-3 | TGTGCCATCAGCGGACTAGCGGTGTACAATGAGCAGTTCTTC | CAISGLAVYNEQFF
NA | 14 | NA | TRBJ1-1 | TRBV19 | TGTGCCAGTAGTATAGCCACGGGGTCCCGTGAAGCTTTCTTT | CASSIATGSREAFF
few | 14 | NA | TRBJ1-1 | TRBV14 | TGTGCCAGCAGCCTGGCCCCGGGGGTCACTGAAGCTTTCTTT | CASSLAPGVTEAFF
NA | 16 | NA | TRBJ2-7 | TRBV6-2/TRBV6-3 | TGTGCCAGCAGTTTTTCACGAGCGACCCTCTCCTACGAGCAGTACTTC | CASSFSRATLSYEQYF
few | 15 | NA | TRBJ1-1 | TRBV6-5 | TGTGCCAGCAGTTACCGTGGAGGGATGGGCACTGAAGCTTTCTTT | CASSYRGGMGTEAFF
NA | 17 | NA | TRBJ1-3 | TRBV21-1 | TGTGCCAGCAGCAAAGATTACAGGGCTCTTACTGGAAACACCATATATTTT | CASSKDYRALTGNTIYF
NA | 13 | NA | TRBJ2-7 | TRBV20-1 | TGCAGTGCACAGACGAGGGACTCCTACGAGCAGTACTTC | CSAQTRDSYEQYF
medium-sized | 14 | NA | TRBJ2-1 | TRBV20-1 | TGCAGTGCTAGAACGGCTAGCGCACGTAGGGAGCAGTTCTTC | CSARTASARREQFF
NA | 15 | TRBD2 | TRBJ2-3 | TRBV19 | TGTGCCAGTAGTCCACTAGCGGGAGTTGCAGATACGCAGTATTTT | CASSPLAGVADTQYF
NA | 14 | TRBD2 | TRBJ2-1 | TRBV7-2 | TGTGCCAGCAGAGCTAAGGGACTAGTCAATGAGCAGTTCTTC | CASRAKGLVNEQFF
few | 12 | NA | TRBJ1-2 | TRBV20-1 | TGCAGTGCTAGGACGGGGGGCTATGGCTACACCTTC | CSARTGGYGYTF
NA | 17 | NA | TRBJ1-2 | TRBV5-6 | TGTGCCAGCAGCTTGGGGCAGGTGCCGCTGGCTAACTATGGCTACACCTTC | CASSLGQVPLANYGYTF
NA | 16 | NA | TRBJ2-1 | TRBV6-5 | TGTGCCAGCAGTTTCGAGCGGGTCAGCTCCTACAATGAGCAGTTCTTC | CASSFERVSSYNEQFF
NA | 14 | NA | TRBJ1-5 | TRBV28 | TGTGCCAGCAGTGCGCGACAGTTCAATCAGCCCCAGCATTTT | CASSARQFNQPQHF
NA | 13 | TRBD2 | TRBJ2-3 | TRBV20-1 | TGCAGTGCTAGACGCCGGACTAGCGGAGAGCAGTATTTT | CSARRRTSGEQYF
few | 17 | TRBD1 | TRBJ2-1 | TRBV27 | TGTGCCAGCCGCAATCCCCGGGACAGGGGCACCTACAATGAGCAGTTCTTC | CASRNPRDRGTYNEQFF
NA | 20 | NA | TRBJ2-7 | TRBV6-2/TRBV6-3 | TGTGCCAGCAGACAACACAATCCAGATCCCCGGGTCCCCTACCGCTACGAGCAGTACTTC | CASRQHNPDPRVPYRYEQYF
medium-sized | 17 | TRBD2 | TRBJ2-1 | TRBV6-5 | TGTGCCAGCAGTTACTCCCAGACTAGCGGGATCTACAATGAGCAGTTCTTC | CASSYSQTSGIYNEQFF
NA | 15 | TRBD1 | TRBJ2-2 | TRBV15 | TGTGCCACCAGCAGGGGGACAGAAGCATCCGGGGAGCTGTTTTTT | CATSRGTEASGELFF
few | 11 | NA | TRBJ2-7 | TRBV2 | TGTGCCACCCGAGTCGGGAGCGAGCAGTACTTC | CATRVGSEQYF
few | 13 | NA | TRBJ2-5 | TRBV6-2/TRBV6-3 | TGTGCCAGCAGTTCCGCCGAGGGAGTGACCCAGTACTTC | CASSSAEGVTQYF
NA | 18 | TRBD2 | TRBJ2-3 | TRBV20-1 | TGCAGTGCTTCCGCTTGGCTAGCGGGAGGGCATAGTACAGATACGCAGTATTTT | CSASAWLAGGHSTDTQYF
NA | 14 | TRBD1 | TRBJ2-5 | TRBV2 | TGTGCCAGCAGGCCGGGACAGTGGCAAGAGACCCAGTACTTC | CASRPGQWQETQYF
NA | 15 | NA | TRBJ2-1 | TRBV7-2 | TGTGCCAGCAGCCCCGCGGGCTTCCTGGGCAATGAGCAGTTCTTC | CASSPAGFLGNEQFF
NA | 14 | NA | TRBJ1-2 | TRBV29-1 | TGCAGCGTTGAAGGAGGGGCATTCGGCAGGGGCTACACCTTC | CSVEGGAFGRGYTF
few | 12 | NA | TRBJ1-1 | TRBV7-2 | TGTGCCAGCAGCTTAGTGATTACTGAAGCTTTCTTT | CASSLVITEAFF
medium-sized | 13 | NA | TRBJ1-2 | TRBV7-6 | TGTGCCAGCAGCCCGCCGGGCGACTATGGCTACACCTTC | CASSPPGDYGYTF
NA | 15 | NA | TRBJ2-2 | TRBV21-1 | TGTGCCAGCAGTACCGGGACAGCAACTACCGGGGAGCTGTTTTTT | CASSTGTATTGELFF